This TCR beta chain is from a study of CD8+CD57+ T cells in acquired aplastic anemia. For the study at large: CD4+ and CD8+ cells, once sorted, gave DNA averaging approximately 3 ug. On average, healthy donors gave some 9.8 million reads for CD4+ cells.

In its sample, this clonotype was seen many times. The antigen is unknown. Researchers used genomic DNA as the template to profile TCR beta VDJ and CDR3. MiXCR, run by TCRdb on the reads, gives a single entry per CDR3 protein. The profile shows roughly 64,000 distinct CDR3 sequences, around 55% of them singletons. Study-level results: Significance was not reached for CD8+ Simpson's diversity between patients and controls. Roughly 30 CD8+ CDR3 sequences occurred in both the patients and the controls.

The CDR3 runs 18 residues. Germline loops: CDR1 SGDLS, CDR2 YYNGEE. V was pared by 0 bases and J by 1 base, with 12 bases of the junction left unmatched. Sequencing input: sorted CD4+, CD8+, or CD8+CD57+ T cells (not recorded which) from PBMCs. The chain recombines TRBV9 with TRBJ1-1, with TRBD1 identical over 7 bases. The sequence was collected from a human donor in good health, serving as a control. Here the CDR3 reads CASSVGQGRGIANTEAFF. The CDR3 DNA reads as TGTGCCAGCAGCGTAGGACAGGGCCGTGGGATCGCGAACACTGAAGCTTTCTTT.